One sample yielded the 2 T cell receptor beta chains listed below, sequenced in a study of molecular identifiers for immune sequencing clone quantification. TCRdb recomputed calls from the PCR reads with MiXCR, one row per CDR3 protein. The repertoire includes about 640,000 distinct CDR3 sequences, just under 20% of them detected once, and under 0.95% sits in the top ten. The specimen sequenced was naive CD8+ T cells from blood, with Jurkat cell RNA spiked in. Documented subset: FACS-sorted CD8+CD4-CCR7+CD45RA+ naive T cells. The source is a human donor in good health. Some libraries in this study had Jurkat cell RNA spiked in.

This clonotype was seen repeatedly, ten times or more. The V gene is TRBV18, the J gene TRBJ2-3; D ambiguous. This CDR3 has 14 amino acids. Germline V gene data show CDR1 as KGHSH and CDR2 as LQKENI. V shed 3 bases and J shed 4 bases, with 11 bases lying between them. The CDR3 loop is CASSPDDLPDTQYF. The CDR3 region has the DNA TGTGCCAGCTCACCGGACGATTTACCAGATACGCAGTATTTT.

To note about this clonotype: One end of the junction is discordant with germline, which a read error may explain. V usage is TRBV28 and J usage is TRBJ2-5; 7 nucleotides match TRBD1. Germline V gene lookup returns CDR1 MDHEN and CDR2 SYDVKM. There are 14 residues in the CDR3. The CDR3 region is CASQTDRMAETQYF. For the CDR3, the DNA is TGCGCCAGCCAAACGGACAGGATGGCGGAGACCCAGTACTTC.